This T cell receptor (beta chain) was profiled in a study of shared clonotypes between healthy human individuals. Overall study findings and caveats: Large depth notwithstanding, sorted-subset sequencing proved incomplete by rarefaction.

The naive CD8 subset, CD45RO-negative cells positively selected for CCR7, excluded terminally differentiated effector memory CD45RA+ cells. Sequencing was performed with immunoSEQ multiplex PCR; in TCRdb, only in-frame clones are kept and a portion is missing. The data show about 680,000 clones, around 90% seen once. Germline assignment: CDR1 SGHTA and CDR2 FQGNSA. CDR3 size: 14 residues. Trimming took off 5 bases at V and 9 bases at J, with 17 bases between the two ends. Turning to this clone: Its cognate antigen is unknown.

This TCR was recovered from a man aged 25-45 years in good health. The sequenced sample consisted of naive CD8+ T cells sorted from blood. The chain is built from TRBV7-2 and TRBJ2-1; D gene uncertain. CDR3 loop: CASSPGPLMGEQFF. In DNA form, the CDR3 reads TGTGCCAGCAGCCCAGGACCTCTGATGGGTGAGCAGTTCTTC.